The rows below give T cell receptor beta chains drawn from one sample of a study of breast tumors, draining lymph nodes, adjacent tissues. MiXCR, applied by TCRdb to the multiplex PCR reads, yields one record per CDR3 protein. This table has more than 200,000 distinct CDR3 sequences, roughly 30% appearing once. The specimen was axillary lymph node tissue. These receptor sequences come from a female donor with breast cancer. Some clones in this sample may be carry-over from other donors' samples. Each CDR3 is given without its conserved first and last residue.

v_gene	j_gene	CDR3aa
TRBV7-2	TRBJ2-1	ASSFSGGPLNEQF
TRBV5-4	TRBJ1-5	ASSYGTSGEQPQH
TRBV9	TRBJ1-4	ASSVGTGGATNEKLF
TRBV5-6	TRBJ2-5	ASSLGWLQGETQY
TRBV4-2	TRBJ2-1	ASSQAPGTGSNEQF
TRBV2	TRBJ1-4	ASSQEYNEKLF
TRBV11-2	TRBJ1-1	ASSLTPTNTEAF
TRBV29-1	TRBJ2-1	SVTAGGDYNEQF
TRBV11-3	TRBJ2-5	ASSLDPPGDETQY
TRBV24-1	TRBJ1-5	ATSGDTTDTQPQH
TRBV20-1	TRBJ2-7	SASGLNQGAYEQY
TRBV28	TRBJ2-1	ASSLKSSYNEQF
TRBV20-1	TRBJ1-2	SARVRQNYGYT
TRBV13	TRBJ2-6	ASSPGQGRVGANVLT
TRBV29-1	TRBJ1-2	SVTTGSNYGYT
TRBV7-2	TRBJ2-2	ASSLSGLYTGELF
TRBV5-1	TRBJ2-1	ASSLSGNEHF
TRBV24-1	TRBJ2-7	ATSDSRFHEQY
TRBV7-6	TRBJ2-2	ASSLEGGARHTGELF
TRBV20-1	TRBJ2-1	SAQNPGQGSIEQF
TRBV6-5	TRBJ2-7	ASSYSPPLAGVTHEQY
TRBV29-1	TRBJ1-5	SVEEGGQGEAYEH
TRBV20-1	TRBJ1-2	SAREGQLYYGYT
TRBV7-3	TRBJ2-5	ASTQSGGFQETQY
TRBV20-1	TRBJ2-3	SARNPGQGPTDTQY
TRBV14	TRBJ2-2	ASSHWGRELF
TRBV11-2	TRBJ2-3	ASSFGGYTDTQY
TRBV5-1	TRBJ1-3	ASSLTSGNTIY